This T cell receptor (beta chain) was retrieved from a study of shared clonotypes between healthy human individuals. This CDR3 is 19 amino acids long. J gave up 0 bases and V 3 bases, and 13 bases lay outside the gene matches. CDR1 and CDR2 (germline): MDHEN, SYDVKM. This table comes from immunoSEQ multiplex PCR, and its TCRdb copy is limited to in-frame clones, with some not included. This sample carries a few million clones, about 93% of them seen once, and the ten largest clones take around 1.7%. As defined, naive CD8 cells were CD45RO-negative and positively selected for CCR7, with terminally differentiated effector memory CD45RA+ cells excluded.

This clonotype was sampled from a man in his late teens or twenties in good health. Some clones in this sample may be carry-over from other donors' samples. The chain uses TRBV28 and TRBJ1-4; 7 bases are a match to TRBD1. Source material: naive CD8+ T cells from PBMCs. The CDR3: CASSFTNRDSFATNEKLFF. DNA of the CDR3: TGTGCCAGCAGTTTTACCAATCGGGACAGCTTTGCAACTAATGAAAAACTGTTTTTT.